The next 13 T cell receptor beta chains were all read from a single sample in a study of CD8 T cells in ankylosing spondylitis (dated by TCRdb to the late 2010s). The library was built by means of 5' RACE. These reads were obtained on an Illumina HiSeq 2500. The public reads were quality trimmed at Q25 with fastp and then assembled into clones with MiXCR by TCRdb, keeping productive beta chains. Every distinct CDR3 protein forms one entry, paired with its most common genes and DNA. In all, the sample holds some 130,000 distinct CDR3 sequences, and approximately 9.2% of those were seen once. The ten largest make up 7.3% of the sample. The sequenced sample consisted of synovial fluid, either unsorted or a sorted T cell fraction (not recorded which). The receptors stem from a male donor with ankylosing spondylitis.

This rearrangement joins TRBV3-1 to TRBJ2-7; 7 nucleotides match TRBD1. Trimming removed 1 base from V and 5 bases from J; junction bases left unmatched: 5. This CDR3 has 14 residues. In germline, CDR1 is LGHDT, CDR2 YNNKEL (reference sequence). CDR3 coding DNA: TGTGCCAGCAGCCAAGGTTGGCAGGGGGACGAGCAGTACTTC. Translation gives CASSQGWQGDEQYF.

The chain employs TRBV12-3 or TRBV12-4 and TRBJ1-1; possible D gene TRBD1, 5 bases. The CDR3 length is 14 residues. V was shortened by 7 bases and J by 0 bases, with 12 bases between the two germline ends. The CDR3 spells CASIWRGMNTEAFF. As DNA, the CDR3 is TGTGCCAGCATCTGGAGGGGCATGAACACTGAAGCTTTCTTT.

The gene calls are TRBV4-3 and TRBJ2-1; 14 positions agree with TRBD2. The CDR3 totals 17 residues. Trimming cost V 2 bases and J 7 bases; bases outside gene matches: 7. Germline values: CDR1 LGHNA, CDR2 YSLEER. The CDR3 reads CASSQIGLAGGLNEQFF. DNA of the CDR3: TGCGCCAGCAGCCAAATCGGACTAGCGGGGGGTTTGAATGAGCAGTTCTTC.

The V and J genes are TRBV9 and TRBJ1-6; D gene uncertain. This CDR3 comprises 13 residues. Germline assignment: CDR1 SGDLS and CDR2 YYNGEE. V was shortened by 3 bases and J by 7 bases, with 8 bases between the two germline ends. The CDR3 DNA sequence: TGTGCCAGCAGCGCCACGCAGAATTCACCCCTCCACTTT. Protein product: CASSATQNSPLHF.

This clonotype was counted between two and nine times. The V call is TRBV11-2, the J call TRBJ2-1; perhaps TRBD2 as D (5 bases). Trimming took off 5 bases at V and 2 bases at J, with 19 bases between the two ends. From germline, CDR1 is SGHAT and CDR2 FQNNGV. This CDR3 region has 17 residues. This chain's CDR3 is CASSPKRGSPAYNEQFF. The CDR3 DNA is TGTGCCAGCAGCCCAAAGAGAGGGAGCCCTGCCTACAATGAGCAGTTCTTC.

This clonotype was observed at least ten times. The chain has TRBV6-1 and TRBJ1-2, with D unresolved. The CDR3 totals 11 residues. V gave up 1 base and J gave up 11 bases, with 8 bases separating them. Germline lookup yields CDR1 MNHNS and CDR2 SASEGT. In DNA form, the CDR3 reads TGTGCCAGCAGTGAAGGAGGCCGGTACACCTTC. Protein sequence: CASSEGGRYTF.

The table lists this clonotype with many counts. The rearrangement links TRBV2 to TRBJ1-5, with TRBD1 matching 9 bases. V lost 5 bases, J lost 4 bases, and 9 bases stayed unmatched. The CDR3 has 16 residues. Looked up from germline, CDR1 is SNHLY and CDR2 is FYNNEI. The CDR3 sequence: CASSQATGGFNQPQHF. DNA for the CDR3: TGTGCCAGCAGTCAGGCGACAGGGGGGTTTAATCAGCCCCAGCATTTT.

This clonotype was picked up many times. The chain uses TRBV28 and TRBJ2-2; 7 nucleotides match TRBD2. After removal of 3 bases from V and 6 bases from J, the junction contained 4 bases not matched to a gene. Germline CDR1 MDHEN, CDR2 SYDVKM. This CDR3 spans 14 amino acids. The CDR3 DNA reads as TGTGCCAGCAGTTTCAGGCGGGAGCCCGGGGAGCTGTTTTTT. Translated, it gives CASSFRREPGELFF.

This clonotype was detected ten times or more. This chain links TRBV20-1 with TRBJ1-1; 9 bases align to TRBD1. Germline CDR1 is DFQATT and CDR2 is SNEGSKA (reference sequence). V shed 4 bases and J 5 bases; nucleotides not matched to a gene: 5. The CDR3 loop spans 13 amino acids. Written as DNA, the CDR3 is TGCAGTGCTAAGGACAGGGGATTGACTGAAGCTTTCTTT. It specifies CSAKDRGLTEAFF.

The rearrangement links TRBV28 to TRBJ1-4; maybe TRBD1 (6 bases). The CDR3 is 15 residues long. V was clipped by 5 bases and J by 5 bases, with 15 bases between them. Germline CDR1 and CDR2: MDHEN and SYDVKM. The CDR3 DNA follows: TGTGCCAGCAGTCCCCCGGGACAAGCGAATGAAAAACTGTTTTTT. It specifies CASSPPGQANEKLFF.

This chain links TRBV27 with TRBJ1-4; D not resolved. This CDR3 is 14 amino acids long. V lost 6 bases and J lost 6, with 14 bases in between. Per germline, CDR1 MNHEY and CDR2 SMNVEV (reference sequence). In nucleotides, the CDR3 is TGTGCCAGCAGACCCATAGACTCTTATGAAAAACTGTTTTTT. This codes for CASRPIDSYEKLFF.

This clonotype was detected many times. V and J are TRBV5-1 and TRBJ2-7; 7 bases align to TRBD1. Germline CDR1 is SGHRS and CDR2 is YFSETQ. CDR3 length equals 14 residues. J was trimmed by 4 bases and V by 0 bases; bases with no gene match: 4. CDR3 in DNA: TGCGCCAGCAGCTTGGGACAGGGCGAATACGAGCAGTACTTC. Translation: CASSLGQGEYEQYF.

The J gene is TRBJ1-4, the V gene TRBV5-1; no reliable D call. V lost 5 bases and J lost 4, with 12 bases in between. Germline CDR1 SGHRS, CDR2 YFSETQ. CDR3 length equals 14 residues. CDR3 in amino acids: CASRVSTDNEKLFF. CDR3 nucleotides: TGCGCCAGCAGGGTATCGACCGATAATGAAAAACTGTTTTTT.